Shown below are 27 T cell receptor beta chains from a single sample sequenced in a study of T cell responses to AZD1222 COVID-19 vaccine. Measured with immunoSEQ multiplex PCR; TCRdb has only the in-frame clones, and not every one. The data hold about 130,000 clones, with around 94% observed a single time. The sample in question was peripheral blood, obtained on day 0 of AZD1222 vaccination. The receptors come from an adult in good health.

This chain uses TRBV2 with TRBJ2-4; no firm D call. Germline V gene lookup returns CDR1 SNHLY and CDR2 FYNNEI. This CDR3 spans 16 amino acids. V gave up 3 bases and J gave up 0 bases, with 12 bases separating them. The DNA for the CDR3 is TGTGCCAGCAGTGACGTCATTTCTCTAGCCAAAAACATTCAGTACTTC. Its translation is CASSDVISLAKNIQYF.

The V and J genes are TRBV6-6 and TRBJ1-5; no clear D gene. The CDR3 covers 12 residues. The germline gives CDR1 MNHNY, CDR2 SVGAGI (reference sequence). Trimming cost V 6 bases and J 2 bases, with 5 bases left between them. DNA of the CDR3: TGTGCCAGCAGCCGTCGCAATCAGCCCCAGCATTTT. Amino acid sequence: CASSRRNQPQHF.

The rearrangement links TRBV27 to TRBJ1-1, with 7 bases identical to TRBD1. From germline, CDR1 is MNHEY and CDR2 SMNVEV (reference sequence). V trimming: 5 bases; J trimming: 5 bases; junction bases outside the gene matches: 14. The CDR3 is made up of 16 amino acids. The DNA for the CDR3 is TGTGCCAGCAGTCCCTCGGGCAGGGGGGGATTTACTGAAGCTTTCTTT. Protein product: CASSPSGRGGFTEAFF.

This sequence joins TRBV28 and TRBJ1-2, with 7 nucleotides matching TRBD1. V lost 4 bases to trimming and J lost 3 bases; unmatched junction nucleotides: 2. The CDR3 loop spans 13 amino acids. Per germline, CDR1 MDHEN and CDR2 SYDVKM. Here the CDR3 reads CASSYRGDYGYTF. For the CDR3, the DNA is TGTGCCAGCAGTTACAGGGGAGACTATGGCTACACCTTC.

This sequence joins TRBV2 and TRBJ2-1; D not resolved. The germline V and J ends were trimmed by 3 bases and 1 base, with 10 bases remaining between them. The CDR3 runs 15 residues. Germline assignment: CDR1 SNHLY and CDR2 FYNNEI. In DNA form, the CDR3 reads TGTGCCAGCAGTGAGGGTACCAATTCCTACAATGAGCAGTTCTTC. This encodes CASSEGTNSYNEQFF.

V usage is TRBV30 and J usage is TRBJ1-6; possible D gene TRBD1, 5 bases. Germline V CDR1 and CDR2: GTSNPN, SVGIG (reference sequence). This CDR3 has 13 amino acids. The germline V and J ends were trimmed by 5 bases and 7 bases, with 12 bases remaining between them. The CDR3 reads CAWDWTTNSPLHF. DNA of the CDR3: TGTGCCTGGGATTGGACAACCAATTCACCCCTCCACTTT.

J is TRBJ1-1 and V is TRBV28; 7 positions match TRBD1. The CDR3 extends over 15 amino acids. Looked up from germline, CDR1 is MDHEN and CDR2 is SYDVKM. Trimming removed 6 bases from V and 1 base from J; junction bases left unmatched: 8. In DNA, the CDR3 is TGTGCCAGCAGGTTCCCGGGACAGCCGAACACTGAAGCTTTCTTT. Protein sequence: CASRFPGQPNTEAFF.

The chain joins TRBV3-1 (or the pseudogene TRBV3-2) to TRBJ2-2, with 7 bases identical to TRBD2. The CDR3 extends over 19 amino acids. Per germline, CDR1 LGHDT and CDR2 YNNKEL (reference sequence). The J segment lost 5 bases and the V segment lost 1 base, leaving 16 bases of the junction unmatched. The CDR3 coding sequence is TGTGCCAGCAGCCAAGTCCTGGGAGAGGGCGGGAGTAGAACCGGGGAGCTGTTTTTT. Translating it yields CASSQVLGEGGSRTGELFF.

This sequence joins TRBV7-2 and TRBJ2-2; D ambiguous. Germline CDR1 reads SGHTA; CDR2 reads FQGNSA. V lost 2 bases and J lost 3, with 10 bases in between. CDR3 length equals 15 residues. The CDR3 loop is CASSLSASYTGELFF. The CDR3 DNA is TGTGCCAGCAGCTTATCGGCCAGCTACACCGGGGAGCTGTTTTTT.

This sequence joins TRBV14 and TRBJ2-7; D remains ambiguous. The germline gives CDR1 SGHDN, CDR2 FVKESK. The ends were cut back, 4 bases at V and 2 bases at J, with 15 bases in the middle. The CDR3 extends over 15 amino acids. CDR3 region: CASSPPGFKTYEQYF. CDR3 DNA sequence: TGTGCCAGCAGCCCCCCCGGTTTCAAAACCTACGAGCAGTACTTC. Filled out from reference TRBV14 and TRBJ2-7, the complete variable domain reads EAGVTQFPSHSVIEKGQTVTLRCDPISGHDNLYWYRRVMGKEIKFLLHFVKESKQDESGMPNNRFLAERTGGTYSTLKVQPAELEDSGVYFCASSPPGFKTYEQYFGPGTRLTVT.

The rearrangement uses TRBV6-1 and TRBJ2-1, with D unresolved. This CDR3 has 16 amino acids. From germline, CDR1 is MNHNS and CDR2 SASEGT. The V gene lost 2 bases and the J gene lost 0 bases, with 11 bases spanning the gap. The CDR3 region is CASSERRWSSYNEQFF. In nucleotides, the CDR3 is TGTGCCAGCAGTGAACGACGGTGGAGCTCCTACAATGAGCAGTTCTTC.

The chain carries TRBV9 and TRBJ1-5; perhaps TRBD1 as D (6 bases). Trimming shortened V by 4 bases and J by 4 bases, and 15 bases separated the two germline ends. The germline V gene encodes CDR1 SGDLS and CDR2 YYNGEE. This CDR3 has 15 amino acids. CDR3: CASSPGVRGNQPQHF. Here the CDR3 DNA reads TGTGCCAGCAGCCCAGGGGTAAGAGGGAATCAGCCCCAGCATTTT.

The chain has TRBV28 and TRBJ1-4; D is ambiguous. Trimming removed 11 bases from V and 2 bases from J, with 21 bases in between. CDR3 size: 16 residues. Germline-derived CDR1 and CDR2 are MDHEN and SYDVKM. CDR3 residues: CASSRGGGSTNEKLFF. The CDR3 DNA reads as TGTGCCTCTTCGCGAGGAGGAGGGTCCACTAATGAAAAACTGTTTTTT.

As DNA, the CDR3 is TGCGCCAGCAGTGAGCCATTCACTGAGAGGGCCGGTTACGAGCAGTACTTC. Protein: CASSEPFTERAGYEQYF. The chain employs TRBV10-2 and TRBJ2-7; D is perhaps TRBD2 (5 bases). CDR1 WSHSY and CDR2 SAAADI come from the germline V gene. The CDR3 length is 17 residues. V was shortened by 2 bases and J by 4 bases, with 21 bases between the two germline ends.

V is TRBV9 and J is TRBJ2-1, with D perhaps TRBD1 or TRBD2 (5 bases each). Trimming cost V 4 bases and J 0 bases, with 14 bases left between them. Germline CDR1 SGDLS, CDR2 YYNGEE. The CDR3 covers 16 residues. CDR3 nucleotides: TGTGCCAGCAGCTCCCGGGACGGAAGCTCCTACAATGAGCAGTTCTTC. It encodes CASSSRDGSSYNEQFF. The full variable domain, in which reference TRBV9 and TRBJ2-1 provide the parts outside the CDR3, is DSGVTQTPKHLITATGQRVTLRCSPRSGDLSVYWYQQSLDQGLQFLIQYYNGEERAKGNILERFSAQQFPDLHSELNLSSLELGDSALYFCASSSRDGSSYNEQFFGPGTRLTVL.

This chain links TRBV28 with TRBJ1-5; D gene unclear. The V end lost 5 bases, the J end lost 1 base, and 12 bases lay between the germline ends. The CDR3 runs 15 residues. The V gene's germline CDR1 is MDHEN and CDR2 SYDVKM. In DNA, the CDR3 is TGTGCCAGCAGTCCGCATGGGGAGAGCAATCAGCCCCAGCATTTT. Encoded protein: CASSPHGESNQPQHF.

V and J are TRBV5-1 and TRBJ2-2, with D perhaps matching TRBD1 (5 bases). Germline-derived CDR1 and CDR2 are SGHRS and YFSETQ. The CDR3 has 15 residues. V shed 2 bases and J shed 4 bases, with 12 bases lying between them. The CDR3, as DNA: TGCGCCAGCAGCTTTATCGCAGGGATCACCGGGGAGCTGTTTTTT. It yields the protein CASSFIAGITGELFF. Variable domain in full (rest from reference TRBV5-1 and TRBJ2-2): KAGVTQTPRYLIKTRGQQVTLSCSPISGHRSVSWYQQTPGQGLQFLFEYFSETQRNKGNFPGRFSGRQFSNSRSEMNVSTLELGDSALYLCASSFIAGITGELFFGEGSRLTVL.

The chain uses TRBV28 and TRBJ2-7, with a tentative D call TRBD1 (5 bases). Looked up from germline, CDR1 is MDHEN and CDR2 is SYDVKM. The CDR3 sequence is 14 residues long. V gave up 2 bases and J gave up 5 bases, with 13 bases separating them. CDR3: CASSLRRQGNEQYF. The CDR3, as DNA: TGTGCCAGCAGTTTACGAAGGCAGGGCAACGAGCAGTACTTC.

V usage is TRBV20-1 and J usage is TRBJ2-1; no firm D call. The germline gives CDR1 DFQATT, CDR2 SNEGSKA (reference sequence). The CDR3 spans 14 residues. Trimming cost V 3 bases and J 0 bases, with 9 bases left between them. The CDR3 DNA is TGCAGTGCTAGTCTGCGCGGCTCCTACAATGAGCAGTTCTTC. This gives the protein CSASLRGSYNEQFF.

The genes are TRBV7-2 and TRBJ1-4; no reliable D call. This CDR3 spans 13 amino acids. Trimming removed 3 bases at V and 8 bases at J, with 10 bases between. Per germline, CDR1 SGHTA and CDR2 FQGNSA. For the CDR3, the DNA is TGTGCCAGCAGCTTTGCTGGGGAGGAAAAACTGTTTTTT. It yields the protein CASSFAGEEKLFF.

This chain joins TRBV7-9 and TRBJ1-3; D unclear. Germline CDR1 is SEHNR and CDR2 is FQNEAQ (reference sequence). With 5 bases removed from V and 3 bases from J, the gap between germline ends came to 14 bases. The CDR3 runs 15 residues. The CDR3 sequence is CASSLHLIGGNTIYF. As DNA, the CDR3 is TGTGCCAGCAGCCTCCACCTAATTGGTGGAAACACCATATATTTT.

In this sample, this clone turned up once. This CDR3 reads CAISESTPHSVNYNEQFF. Here the CDR3 DNA reads TGTGCCATCAGTGAGAGCACACCACATAGCGTAAACTACAATGAGCAGTTCTTC. The chain is built from TRBV10-3 and TRBJ2-1; TRBD2 might be the D (5 bases). Trimming pared 2 bases from V and 3 bases from J, leaving 20 bases between. From germline, CDR1 is ENHRY and CDR2 SYGVKD. The length of the CDR3 is 18 residues.

CDR3 sequence (DNA): TGTGCCAGCAGTGAACAGGGGGGCAATCAGCCCCAGCATTTT. Amino acids: CASSEQGGNQPQHF. This chain joins TRBV6-1 and TRBJ1-5, with 7 bases aligning to TRBD1. Germline-derived CDR1 and CDR2 are MNHNS and SASEGT. With V trimmed by 2 bases and J by 2 bases, 0 bases remained unmatched. CDR3 length: 14 residues.

This chain links TRBV6-5 with TRBJ1-1, with D hard to call. From germline, CDR1 is MNHEY and CDR2 SVGAGI. V lost 7 bases to trimming and J lost 1 base, with 13 bases between them. CDR3 size: 14 residues. The CDR3 region is CASIKTLGNTEAFF. CDR3 DNA sequence: TGTGCCAGCATTAAGACATTAGGGAACACTGAAGCTTTCTTT.

This CDR3 reads CASSPREGLTNTGELFF. In DNA form, the CDR3 reads TGTGCCAGCAGCCCCAGGGAGGGTCTCACGAACACCGGGGAGCTGTTTTTT. The rearrangement uses TRBV14 and TRBJ2-2, with 7 bases identical to TRBD2. V was pared by 4 bases and J by 0 bases, with 8 bases of the junction left unmatched. Germline lookup yields CDR1 SGHDN and CDR2 FVKESK. The CDR3 totals 17 residues.

The rearrangement joins TRBV12-5 to TRBJ2-1, with no clear D. The CDR3 extends over 15 amino acids. Germline CDR1 reads LGHNT; CDR2 reads FRNRAP. Trimming left V 1 base short and J 7 bases short, with 14 bases between. CDR3 in amino acids: CASGLGETIRNEQFF. In DNA, the CDR3 is TGTGCTAGTGGTTTGGGGGAAACCATAAGGAATGAGCAGTTCTTC.

This clone was recorded only once. The chain recombines TRBV27 with TRBJ1-6; TRBD1 agrees at 9 bases. The V and J ends lost 3 bases and 9 bases, in that order; junction bases with no gene match: 3. The germline V gene encodes CDR1 MNHEY and CDR2 SMNVEV (reference sequence). The CDR3 is 14 residues long. CDR3 nucleotides: TGTGCCAGCAGTTTGGGACAGGGAAGTTCACCCCTCCACTTT. Protein: CASSLGQGSSPLHF.